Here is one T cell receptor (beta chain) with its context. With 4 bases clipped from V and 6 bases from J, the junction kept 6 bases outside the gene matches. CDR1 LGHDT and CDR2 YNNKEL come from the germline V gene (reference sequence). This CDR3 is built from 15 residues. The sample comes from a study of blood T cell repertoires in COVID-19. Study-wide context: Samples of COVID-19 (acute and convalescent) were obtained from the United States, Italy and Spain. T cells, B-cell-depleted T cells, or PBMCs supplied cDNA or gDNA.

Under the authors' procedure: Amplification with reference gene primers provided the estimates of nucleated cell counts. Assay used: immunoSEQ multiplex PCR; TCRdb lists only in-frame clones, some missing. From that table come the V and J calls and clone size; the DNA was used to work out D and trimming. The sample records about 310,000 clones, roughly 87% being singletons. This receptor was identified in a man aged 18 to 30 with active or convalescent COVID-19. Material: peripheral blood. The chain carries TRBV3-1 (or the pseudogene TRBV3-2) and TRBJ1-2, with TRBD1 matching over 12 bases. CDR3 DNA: TGTGCCAGCAGCCTAACGGGACAGGGGGCAGATGGCTACACCTTC. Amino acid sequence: CASSLTGQGADGYTF.